This TCR beta chain is drawn from a study of shared T cell receptors in the human thymus. The table came from immunoSEQ multiplex PCR; TCRdb's copy has only in-frame clones and leaves some out. The data hold 720,000 or so clones, with 80% to 90% observed a single time. The CDR3 has 13 amino acids. The V and J ends lost 1 base and 8 bases respectively, with 11 bases between them. Germline assignment: CDR1 SEHNR and CDR2 FQNEAQ (reference sequence). In addition, the sample was reused for a study of human thymus T cells. That work adds: In corrective heart surgery, resections were taken, and these provided the thymus tissue. There appeared to be biased usage of V and J genes in thymic and blood repertoires. Related work showed strongly overlapping thymic repertoires across unrelated individuals.

Source material: thymocytes. The chain recombines TRBV7-9 with TRBJ1-2, with D tentatively TRBD1 (5 bases). The receptor's source is a girl under three years old with a congenital heart defect. This CDR3 reads CASSLVQVGGYTF. CDR3 DNA sequence: TGTGCCAGCAGCTTAGTACAGGTGGGAGGCTACACCTTC.